These 25 T cell receptor beta chains came from one sample sequenced in a study of blood T cell repertoires in COVID-19. Produced via immunoSEQ multiplex PCR; TCRdb's table is partial and in-frame only. The sample includes about 300,000 clones, 88% of them seen just once. The specimen sequenced was peripheral blood. These receptors all stem from a man between 18 and 35 years old with active or convalescent COVID-19.

This clone occurred a few times. The chain joins TRBV29-1 to TRBJ2-2; D might be TRBD2 (5 bases). The germline V gene encodes CDR1 SQVTM and CDR2 ANQGSEA. The V end lost 5 bases, the J end lost 7 bases, and 11 bases lay between the germline ends. This CDR3 comprises 12 residues. CDR3 bases: TGCAGCGTTATTTATGGACTCGGGGAGCTGTTTTTT. Residues: CSVIYGLGELFF.

J is TRBJ1-2 and V is TRBV19; maybe TRBD1 (6 bases). Germline values: CDR1 LNHDA, CDR2 SQIVND (reference sequence). This CDR3 is built from 16 residues. Trimming removed 1 base from V and 4 bases from J, with 16 bases in between. The CDR3, as DNA: TGTGCCAGTAGTATAGTCTTTTCGGACAGAGGCTATGGCTACACCTTC. Protein: CASSIVFSDRGYGYTF. Full variable domain (missing parts from reference TRBV19 and TRBJ1-2): DGGITQSPKYLFRKEGQNVTLSCEQNLNHDAMYWYRQDPGQGLRLIYYSQIVNDFQKGDIAEGYSVSREKKESFPLTVTSAQKNPTAFYLCASSIVFSDRGYGYTFGSGTRLTVV.

V gene TRBV19 combines with J gene TRBJ1-5; TRBD1 aligns across 8 bases. CDR3 length equals 18 residues. Germline V gene lookup returns CDR1 LNHDA and CDR2 SQIVND (reference sequence). V shed 6 bases, J shed 0 bases, and the junction held 13 bases outside the gene matches. CDR3 coding DNA: TGTGCCAGTAGACCCCCCACCCGAGACAGGGGTAGCAATCAGCCCCAGCATTTT. It specifies CASRPPTRDRGSNQPQHF.

The CDR3, as DNA: TGTGCCACCCAGGAGAACACCGGGGAGCTGTTTTTT. Amino acid sequence: CATQENTGELFF. V and J are TRBV24-1 and TRBJ2-2; D not resolved. The length of the CDR3 is 12 residues. The V gene lost 9 bases and the J gene lost 1 base, with 5 bases spanning the gap. In germline, CDR1 is KGHDR, CDR2 SFDVKD.

The chain carries TRBV5-1 and TRBJ1-1, with D uncertain. V was trimmed by 4 bases and J by 1 base, leaving 14 bases between them. Germline V lookup: CDR1 SGHRS, CDR2 YFSETQ. The CDR3 extends over 15 amino acids. The DNA for the CDR3 is TGCGCCAGCAGCCACGGACTTGTGGGGAACACTGAAGCTTTCTTT. Protein sequence: CASSHGLVGNTEAFF.

The chain couples TRBV20-1 to TRBJ2-7, with TRBD2 as a possible D gene (7 bases). V gave up 3 bases and J gave up 4 bases, with 19 bases separating them. Germline CDR1 and CDR2: DFQATT and SNEGSKA (reference sequence). This CDR3 region has 15 residues. This CDR3 is CSASIGGRSTYEQYF. The CDR3 DNA is TGCAGTGCTAGTATCGGGGGGCGCTCGACATACGAGCAGTACTTC.

The sample holds a few counts of this clone. The chain joins TRBV21-1 to TRBJ1-6; the DNA was not compared with TRBD1, the D call given in the table. TRBV21-1 is designated a pseudogene. The length of the CDR3 is 19 residues. The CDR3 protein is CASSTVDRGLRKNNSPLHF. CDR3 bases: TGTGCCAGCAGCACTGTGGACAGGGGGCTGAGGAAAAATAATTCACCCCTCCACTTT.

The gene calls are TRBV5-1 and TRBJ2-4; 9 nucleotides line up with TRBD1. This CDR3 has 14 residues. Germline CDR1 SGHRS, CDR2 YFSETQ. The V segment lost 4 bases and the J segment 8 bases; nucleotides outside the gene matches: 7. The CDR3 sequence is CASSGDRDMDIQYF. In DNA, the CDR3 is TGCGCCAGCAGCGGGGACAGGGATATGGACATTCAGTACTTC. Full variable domain (rest looked up from reference TRBV5-1 and TRBJ2-4): KAGVTQTPRYLIKTRGQQVTLSCSPISGHRSVSWYQQTPGQGLQFLFEYFSETQRNKGNFPGRFSGRQFSNSRSEMNVSTLELGDSALYLCASSGDRDMDIQYFGAGTRLSVL.

This sequence joins TRBV5-1 and TRBJ1-1; D remains ambiguous. The CDR3 covers 13 residues. Trimming took 0 bases from V and 2 from J, leaving 5 bases between them. The V gene's germline CDR1 is SGHRS and CDR2 YFSETQ. The CDR3 region is CASSLVRNTEAFF. CDR3 DNA: TGCGCCAGCAGCTTGGTCAGAAACACTGAAGCTTTCTTT.

The V call is TRBV12-3 or TRBV12-4, the J call TRBJ1-4; D remains unclear. Trimming took 7 bases from V and 6 from J, leaving 12 bases between them. This CDR3 contains 13 residues. The CDR3 sequence: CASTLELDEKLFF. CDR3 DNA sequence: TGTGCCAGCACCCTTGAGTTGGATGAAAAACTGTTTTTT.

V is TRBV5-6 and J is TRBJ1-5; 9 nucleotides line up with TRBD1. Trimming took 4 bases from V and 7 from J; bases not matched to a gene: 6. This CDR3 is built from 14 residues. Germline-derived CDR1 and CDR2 are SGHDT and YYEEEE. The CDR3 region is CASSAGTGSQPQHF. CDR3 bases: TGTGCCAGCAGCGCCGGGACAGGGAGCCAGCCCCAGCATTTT. The entire variable domain, with the rest obtained from reference TRBV5-6 and TRBJ1-5, is as follows: DAGVTQSPTHLIKTRGQQVTLRCSPKSGHDTVSWYQQALGQGPQFIFQYYEEEERQRGNFPDRFSGHQFPNYSSELNVNALLLGDSALYLCASSAGTGSQPQHFGDGTRLSIL.

The chain employs TRBV7-9 and TRBJ1-5, with a possible D match to TRBD1 (5 bases). CDR1 and CDR2 (germline): SEHNR, FQNEAQ (reference sequence). V lost 3 bases and J lost 6, with 9 bases in between. The CDR3 sequence is 13 residues long. CDR3 nucleotides: TGTGCCAGCAGCTTGGGGGGTTTTCAGCCCCAGCATTTT. Protein sequence: CASSLGGFQPQHF.

The chain carries TRBV6-1 and TRBJ2-3; tentative D call: TRBD1 (5 bases). V gave up 1 base and J gave up 0 bases, with 8 bases separating them. Germline V gene lookup returns CDR1 MNHNS and CDR2 SASEGT. CDR3 length: 15 residues. The CDR3 sequence is CASSEGQWSTDTQYF. The CDR3 region has the DNA TGTGCCAGCAGTGAAGGACAGTGGAGCACAGATACGCAGTATTTT.

This chain links TRBV5-1 with TRBJ2-1, with D perhaps matching TRBD2 (5 bases). The germline V and J ends were trimmed by 0 bases and 12 bases, with 16 bases remaining between them. The CDR3 loop spans 14 amino acids. The germline V gene encodes CDR1 SGHRS and CDR2 YFSETQ. The CDR3 loop reads CASSLDGPLGGQFF. The DNA of the CDR3 is TGCGCCAGCAGCTTGGACGGTCCGCTCGGAGGGCAGTTCTTC.

This chain links TRBV11-3 with TRBJ1-1, with 7 bases matching TRBD1. CDR3 length: 13 residues. The V gene's germline CDR1 is SGHNT and CDR2 YENEEA. V shed 2 bases, J shed 6 bases, and the junction held 3 bases outside the gene matches. The CDR3 loop is CASSLQGGAEAFF. Written as DNA, the CDR3 is TGTGCCAGCAGCTTACAGGGGGGCGCTGAAGCTTTCTTT. Looking up the rest from reference TRBV11-3 and TRBJ1-1 gives the full variable domain: EAGVVQSPRYKIIEKKQPVAFWCNPISGHNTLYWYLQNLGQGPELLIRYENEEAVDDSQLPKDRFSAERLKGVDSTLKIQPAELGDSAVYLCASSLQGGAEAFFGQGTRLTVV.

CDR3 DNA: TGTGCCAGCAGCCCGGGACAGGGGAGCAATCAGCCCCAGCATTTT. This encodes CASSPGQGSNQPQHF. This rearrangement joins TRBV16 to TRBJ1-5; 10 bases agree with TRBD1. After removal of 4 bases from V and 1 base from J, the junction contained 1 base not matched to a gene. The CDR3 runs 15 residues. The germline V gene encodes CDR1 KGHSY and CDR2 FQNENV.

This rearrangement joins TRBV23-1 to TRBJ1-2; 9 positions agree with TRBD1. TRBV23-1 counts as an open reading frame of uncertain function. J lost 6 bases, V lost 8 bases, and 4 bases had no gene match. The CDR3 spans 12 residues. In DNA form, the CDR3 reads TGCGCCAGCGGGACAGGGATAGATGGCTACACCTTC. As protein: CASGTGIDGYTF.

CDR3 protein: CASSEFRGLDNEQFF. CDR3 coding DNA: TGTGCCAGCAGTGAATTCAGGGGCCTCGACAATGAGCAGTTCTTC. This chain links TRBV25-1 with TRBJ2-1, with D tentatively TRBD1 (6 bases). The length of the CDR3 is 15 residues. V was trimmed by 1 base and J by 5 bases, leaving 12 bases between them. The germline V gene has CDR1 MGHDK and CDR2 SYGVNS.

As concerns this clone: Sequence at one end of the junction differs from germline and may be a read error. This chain connects TRBV4-1 to TRBJ2-7; D is undetermined. The CDR3 has 11 amino acids. CDR1 and CDR2 (germline): MGHRA, YSYEKL. CDR3 sequence reads: CASSHSHEQYF. DNA for the CDR3: TGCGCCAGCAGCCACTCCCACGAGCAGTACTTC.

Sample share makes this clone medium-sized. The V call is TRBV7-9, the J call TRBJ1-1, with TRBD1 matching 7 bases. J lost 6 bases, V lost 3 bases, and 7 bases had no gene match. The CDR3 is 14 residues long. The V gene's germline CDR1 is SEHNR and CDR2 FQNEAQ (reference sequence). CDR3 region: CASSFEGTGAEAFF. As DNA, the CDR3 is TGTGCCAGCAGCTTCGAAGGAACAGGGGCTGAAGCTTTCTTT.

This chain uses TRBV25-1 with TRBJ2-2, with D maybe TRBD2 (6 bases). Germline V gene data show CDR1 as MGHDK and CDR2 as SYGVNS. This CDR3 has 16 amino acids. Between the trimmed V and J ends, which lost 6 bases and 7 bases, there was a span of 21 bases. CDR3 sequence (DNA): TGTGCCAGCAGCCGGGGGTCGTCAGGGCGGGACGGGGAGCTGTTTTTT. This translates into CASSRGSSGRDGELFF.

The J gene is TRBJ2-2, the V gene TRBV6-7; 11 nucleotides align to TRBD1. TRBV6-7 has ORF status, its function being uncertain. V shed 6 bases and J 4 bases; nucleotides not matched to a gene: 10. CDR3 length: 17 amino acids. The CDR3 DNA sequence: TGTGCCAGCAGCCAAACTAGGACAGGGGGCAGCACCGGGGAGCTGTTTTTT. Its translation is CASSQTRTGGSTGELFF.

The genes are TRBV20-1 and TRBJ1-1; TRBD1 matches at 9 bases. V shed 3 bases, J shed 5 bases, and the junction held 7 bases outside the gene matches. CDR3 length: 14 amino acids. Looked up from germline, CDR1 is DFQATT and CDR2 is SNEGSKA (reference sequence). This chain's CDR3 is CSASRTGARTEAFF. The CDR3, as DNA: TGCAGTGCTAGTCGGACAGGGGCCCGAACTGAAGCTTTCTTT.

The chain has TRBV9 and TRBJ2-2; 9 bases match TRBD1. This CDR3 is built from 17 residues. V shed 1 base and J 4 bases; nucleotides not matched to a gene: 8. Germline V gives CDR1 SGDLS, CDR2 YYNGEE. The CDR3 region is CASSVKTGQGITGELFF. The CDR3 DNA is TGTGCCAGCAGCGTAAAAACCGGACAGGGGATCACCGGGGAGCTGTTTTTT.

The chain joins TRBV6-5 to TRBJ1-1; 7 bases map to TRBD1. With V trimmed by 2 bases and J by 3 bases, 3 bases remained unmatched. CDR3 length: 14 amino acids. The germline V gene encodes CDR1 MNHEY and CDR2 SVGAGI. In nucleotides, the CDR3 is TGTGCCAGCAGTTACAAGGGGGCGCACACTGAAGCTTTCTTT. Translation: CASSYKGAHTEAFF.